This TCR beta chain comes out of a study of shared clonotypes between healthy human individuals. Germline V lookup: CDR1 ENHRY, CDR2 SYGVKD. After removal of 6 bases from V and 4 bases from J, the junction contained 4 bases not matched to a gene. The CDR3 is 13 amino acids. The assay was carried out at the deep level. Generated by immunoSEQ multiplex PCR, the TCRdb table keeps only in-frame clones and is missing some. In the table there are more than 1 million clones, approximately 80% of which are singletons. This TCR came from a man younger than 35 in good health. Some clones in this sample may be carry-over from other donors' samples. Source material: memory CD4+ T cells from PBMCs. Subset in this sample: CD45RA-negative fraction. This chain joins TRBV10-3 and TRBJ1-1; 8 positions match TRBD1. The CDR3: CAIRRQGLTEAFF. CDR3 nucleotide sequence: TGTGCCATCAGACGACAGGGGCTCACTGAAGCTTTCTTT.